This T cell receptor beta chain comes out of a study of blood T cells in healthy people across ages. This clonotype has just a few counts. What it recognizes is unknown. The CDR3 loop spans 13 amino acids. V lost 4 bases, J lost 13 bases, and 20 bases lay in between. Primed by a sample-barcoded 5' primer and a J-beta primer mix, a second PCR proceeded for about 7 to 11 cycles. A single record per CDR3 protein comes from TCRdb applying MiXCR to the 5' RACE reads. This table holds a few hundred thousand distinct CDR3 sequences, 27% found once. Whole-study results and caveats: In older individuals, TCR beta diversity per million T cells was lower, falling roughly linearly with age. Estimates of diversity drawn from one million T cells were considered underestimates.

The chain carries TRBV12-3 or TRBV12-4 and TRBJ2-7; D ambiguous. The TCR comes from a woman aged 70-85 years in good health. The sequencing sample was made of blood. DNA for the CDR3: TGTGCCAGCAGTTCGACGGGCCCCCGGATGAGCTACTTC. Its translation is CASSSTGPRMSYF.